This TCR beta chain stems from a study of cytomegalovirus exposure and HLA in healthy donors (dated by TCRdb to about 2017). Broadly, across the study: An earlier analysis of some 500 of the donors reported about 250 Gb of sequence data and more than 90 million unique TCR beta sequences from some 180 million T cells. An early release covering some 640 HLA-typed donors comprised about 320 gigabases of sequencing data and tens of millions of unique TCR sequences. Of the roughly 400 genotyped donors, over 70% fell in the genetic ancestry cluster associated with self-reported Caucasian donors. The study aimed to test whether cataloging public T cell receptors could reveal signatures of past pathogen exposure. The study profiled the T cell repertoires of about 720 subjects by immunosequencing and related them to cytomegalovirus serostatus. In addition to the first cohort of 666 subjects, a separate validation cohort of 130 or so different subjects was used. To predict cytomegalovirus infection status, the study combined high-throughput TCR immunosequencing, statistical association of individual TCRs with disease status, and machine learning. In a later analysis, previously published TCR beta repertoires from roughly 710 donors were re-analyzed and high-resolution HLA genotyping was added so that TCR occurrence patterns could be studied. Rather than using new phenotypic data, the later analysis identified candidate immune exposures from TCR beta sequences and from how often those sequences occurred across donors. To decide whether each TCR beta V gene segment behaved as functional or pseudogenic, an earlier analysis of some 600 of the donors relied on high-throughput TCR beta sequencing. Donor age, sex, ethnicity and CMV serostatus were collected together with the repertoire data. In a later genetic analysis, genome-wide SNP genotypes for 398 of the 666 donors were used, and that subset was treated as a discovery cohort. All discovery cohort repertoires had been generated using a single sequencing platform. HLA typing covered class I and class II loci at four-digit resolution. Typing coverage differed by locus: A, B, C, DRB1 and DQB1 were typed in roughly 620-640 donors, DQA1 in about 560, DPA1 in some 610, and DPB1 in 450 to 480. Roughly five DR-DQ haplotypes were handled as single units for association and clustering, since linkage in the cohort was strong. Among 300 to 500 genotyped donors of the cohort, an average of approximately 200,000 unique TCR beta nucleotide sequences was sequenced per donor, of which about 20% were non-productive. What the work shows at the level of the full study, not this receptor alone: The only immune exposure information available for the cohort was CMV serostatus. In an earlier analysis of about 600 of the donors, most TCR beta V segments appeared in productive rearrangements about 87% or about 30% of the time, broadly matching IMGT annotations. In vitro tests confirmed that three of the cytomegalovirus-associated TCR beta chains recognize cytomegalovirus antigens. According to a later genetic analysis, donors in an Asian-associated ancestry cluster had fewer N-insertions in productive TCRs than the approximately 650-donor mean. V-gene and J-gene trimming of TCR beta chains was associated with a missense DCLRE1C variant in a later genetic analysis, and the association was replicated in an independent cohort. According to a later analysis, most CMV-associated TCR beta chains appeared to be HLA-restricted, and the HLA associations seemed to be driven largely by CMV exposure. Specific HLA alleles were associated with roughly 16,000 TCR beta sequences at a false discovery rate of 0.05 in a later analysis. The study listed 150 to 200 TCR beta chains as associated with cytomegalovirus. A further reported finding was that TCR beta sequences accurately predicted the HLA-A and HLA-B alleles for most subjects in the first cohort. According to the authors, the approach could potentially be generalized to other disease states and immunological phenotypes. When HLA alleles, especially DR and DQ, strongly co-occurred, attributing TCR associations to individual alleles was difficult. Because the 87-base-pair reads could not distinguish some IMGT-functional V segments, including TRBV6-2 and TRBV6-3, those segments were excluded. The classifier was reported to diagnose cytomegalovirus status with high specificity and sensitivity in both the original and validation cohorts. Most TCR sequences were observed very rarely across donors, whereas some public TCRs were present in many individuals. Because some donors lacked HLA typing at each locus, the association tests relied only on the typed subset. Sequencing depth was assumed to be roughly uniform across donors in the presence/absence analyses, though that assumption may not hold. According to a later analysis, TCR association rates differed among HLA loci, with DRB1 alleles showing the most associated TCRs and HLA-C alleles showing the fewest. According to a later analysis, parvovirus B19, influenza, CMV and Epstein-Barr virus appeared linked to several top co-occurrence clusters. The sequencing pipeline was judged likely to have produced a cluster of highly shared sequence variants as a technical artifact. This cohort had only TCR beta chains sequenced, and the lack of alpha or paired-chain data limited which features could be detected. The earlier analysis of approximately 560 of the donors excluded fewer than 20 rarely observed V segments, including chromosome 9 orphons, because counts were too low. Linkage disequilibrium might explain the correlated functional status among segregating V segments, but an unknown experimental factor could not be excluded. Compared with equally common non-associated chains, HLA-associated TCR beta chains in a later analysis were more clonally expanded and had lower generation probabilities.

In total, 500 to 700 healthy bone marrow donors made up the cohort. Cohort members were all nominally healthy when sampled, although unrecorded immune exposures were likely present. The donor was CMV seropositive and was included in the group of 300 or so seropositive cohort members. A peripheral blood sample was collected from each donor, and TCR beta sequencing was performed on peripheral blood mononuclear cells. The Qiagen DNeasy Blood Extraction Kit was used to extract genomic DNA from the blood cell samples. The CDR3 sequence holds 16 residues, the cysteine and phenylalanine included. Kept here is only the CDR3 DNA, which spans 48 bases and is read in frame from base 1. Here V drops 5 bases and J drops 4 bases, and the junction holds 7 bases not matched to any gene. Based on the germline V gene (reference sequence), the CDR1 and CDR2 sequences are MNHEY and SMNVEV. Libraries were made using the immunoSEQ multiplex PCR assay. The multiplex PCR relied on a mix of 60 forward primers for TCR Vbeta segments and 13 reverse primers for TCR Jbeta segments. A multiplex PCR assay on genomic DNA amplified the CDR3 region of rearranged TCR beta genes. The Illumina HiSeq System was used to sequence the amplified TCR beta libraries as 87-base-pair reads. The published analysis was carried out like this. A later analysis counted around 72 million unique TCR beta chains across the 640 or so repertoires, and some 12 million of these chains were shared by at least two donors. Raw reads were error-corrected and collapsed into unique sequences with a nearest-neighbor algorithm that merged closely related sequences to remove PCR and sequencing errors. To assign V, D and J gene segments, CDR3 sequences were aligned to IMGT reference sequences. For a sequence to be retained, a match of at least six nucleotides was required to both a V gene segment and a J gene segment. A rearrangement counted as productive if the CDR3 had no stop codons and remained in frame with V and J, and every other rearrangement counted as non-productive. Following IMGT convention, CDR3 was defined as the stretch from the second conserved V-encoded cysteine up to the conserved J-encoded phenylalanine. In an earlier analysis of roughly 610 of the donors, sequences lacking an unambiguous match to a single V gene segment were excluded. In an earlier analysis of approximately 560 of the donors, a V segment was called functional when productive rearrangements were above 56.7%, and segregating when the standard deviation between donors exceeded 5%. A statistical classification framework was built to diagnose cytomegalovirus status from the catalog of TCR beta chain sequences. In a later analysis, V and J genes were assigned by comparing TCR nucleotide sequences against IMGT/GENE-DB human TR gene sequences. A later analysis assigned CDR3 sequences and most-parsimonious VDJ recombination scenarios with the TCRdist pipeline. A later analysis defined each TCR beta chain by its CDR3 amino acid sequence plus V-gene family, and excluded reads lacking a unique V-gene family. To address suspected cross-contamination and a sequencing artifact, a later analysis removed under 600 highly shared, low-generation-probability nucleotide sequences. In a later analysis, a clonal expansion index was calculated for each public chain from normalized within-repertoire ranks of inferred template counts. A later analysis computed generation probabilities with a VDJ recombination model fitted to out-of-frame rearrangements, and checked the results against IGoR. A later analysis scored TCR-TCR, TCR-HLA and TCR-CMV co-occurrence with hypergeometric tests, applying a repertoire-size bias correction to TCR pairs. A later analysis estimated false discovery rates by permuting HLA or CMV assignments 20 times. In a later analysis, co-occurring TCRs were grouped with DBSCAN, and TCRdist sequence similarity was added when clustering was performed within HLA-allele-positive subsets. Repertoires with fewer than 30,000 or more than 120,000 public chains, plus five repertoires with anomalous nucleotide sharing, were excluded from co-occurrence clustering. The source is immuneACCESS, and TCRdb retained only in-frame sequences with V and J called. Part of the clones is not carried over; for the studies checked, unresolved V genes explain less than half of this, and the remainder is unexplained. For V, J and clone size, that table is used; D and trimming come from the DNA. This sample gives under 150,000 clones in total; about 60% of them show up just once. Over 8% of the sample goes to the ten largest clones.

As for this clone: It has no known antigen specificity. Per-base quality was not reported, and no clone a single base away is much larger than it.

The receptor was derived from a man aged 35 to 55 in good health and CMV-seropositive. The sample comprised PBMCs. Here the chain combines TRBV27 and TRBJ2-7; 14 bases in between match TRBD2. The sequenced DNA: TGTGCCAGCAGTAACTCCGGGACTAGCGGGAGTTACGAGCAGTACTTC. This sequence encodes CASSNSGTSGSYEQYF.